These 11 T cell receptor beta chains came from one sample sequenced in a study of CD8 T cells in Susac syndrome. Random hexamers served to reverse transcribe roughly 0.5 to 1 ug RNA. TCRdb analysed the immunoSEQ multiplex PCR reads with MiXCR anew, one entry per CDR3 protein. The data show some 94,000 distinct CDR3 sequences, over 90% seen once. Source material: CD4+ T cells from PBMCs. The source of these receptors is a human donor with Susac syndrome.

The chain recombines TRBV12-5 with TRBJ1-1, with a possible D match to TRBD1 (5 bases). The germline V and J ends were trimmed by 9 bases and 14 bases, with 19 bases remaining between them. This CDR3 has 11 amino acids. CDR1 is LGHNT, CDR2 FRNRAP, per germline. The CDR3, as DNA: TGTGCTAGCGGAGGGGATCCCGGAGTGTTCTTT. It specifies CASGGDPGVFF.

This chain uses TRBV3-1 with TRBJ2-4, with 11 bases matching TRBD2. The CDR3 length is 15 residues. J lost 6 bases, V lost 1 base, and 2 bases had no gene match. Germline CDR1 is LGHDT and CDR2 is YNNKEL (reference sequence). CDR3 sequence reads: CASSQGGTSGNIQYF. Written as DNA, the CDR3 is TGTGCCAGCAGCCAAGGTGGGACTAGCGGAAACATTCAGTACTTC.

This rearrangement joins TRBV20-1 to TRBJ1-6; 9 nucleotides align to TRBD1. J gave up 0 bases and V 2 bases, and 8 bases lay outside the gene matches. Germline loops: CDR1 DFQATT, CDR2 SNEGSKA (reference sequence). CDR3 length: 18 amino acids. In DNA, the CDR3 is TGCAGTGCTAGACCAATCCCGGGACAGGGCTCCTATAATTCACCCCTCCACTTT. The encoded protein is CSARPIPGQGSYNSPLHF.

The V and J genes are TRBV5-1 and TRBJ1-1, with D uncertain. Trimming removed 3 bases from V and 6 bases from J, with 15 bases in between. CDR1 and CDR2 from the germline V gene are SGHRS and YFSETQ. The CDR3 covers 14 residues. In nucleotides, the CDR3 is TGCGCCAGCAGCTCTCTATTGGGCTTTCCTGAAGCTTTCTTT. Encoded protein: CASSSLLGFPEAFF. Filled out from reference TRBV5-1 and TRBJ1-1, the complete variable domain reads KAGVTQTPRYLIKTRGQQVTLSCSPISGHRSVSWYQQTPGQGLQFLFEYFSETQRNKGNFPGRFSGRQFSNSRSEMNVSTLELGDSALYLCASSSLLGFPEAFFGQGTRLTVV.

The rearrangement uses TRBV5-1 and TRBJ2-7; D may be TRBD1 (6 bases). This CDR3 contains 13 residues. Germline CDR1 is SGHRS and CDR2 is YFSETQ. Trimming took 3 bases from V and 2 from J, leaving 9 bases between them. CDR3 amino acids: CASSWTVTYEQYF. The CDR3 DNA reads TGCGCCAGCAGCTGGACAGTCACCTACGAGCAGTACTTC.

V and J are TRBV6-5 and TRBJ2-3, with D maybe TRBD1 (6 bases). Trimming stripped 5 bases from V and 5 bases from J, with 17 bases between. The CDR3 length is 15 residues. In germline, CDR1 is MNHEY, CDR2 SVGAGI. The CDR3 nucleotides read TGTGCCAGCAGTCGCAGGGGAATATCGGAAGATACGCAGTATTTT. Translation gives CASSRRGISEDTQYF.

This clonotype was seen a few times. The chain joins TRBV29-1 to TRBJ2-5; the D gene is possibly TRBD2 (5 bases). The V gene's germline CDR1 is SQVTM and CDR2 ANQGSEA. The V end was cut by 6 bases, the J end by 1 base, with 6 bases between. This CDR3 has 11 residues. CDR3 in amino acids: CSVAVQETQYF. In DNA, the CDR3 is TGCAGCGTAGCGGTCCAAGAGACCCAGTACTTC. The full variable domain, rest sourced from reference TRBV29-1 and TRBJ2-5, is SAVISQKPSRDICQRGTSLTIQCQVDSQVTMMFWYRQQPGQSLTLIATANQGSEATYESGFVIDKFPISRPNLTFSTLTVSNMSPEDSSIYLCSVAVQETQYFGPGTRLLVL.

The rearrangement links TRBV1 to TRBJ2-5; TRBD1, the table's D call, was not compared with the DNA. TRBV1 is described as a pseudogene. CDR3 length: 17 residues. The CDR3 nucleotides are TGCACCAGCAGCCAAGATTGCCGGGCCCCGGGGCGGGGGACCCAGTACTTC. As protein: CTSSQDCRAPGRGTQYF.

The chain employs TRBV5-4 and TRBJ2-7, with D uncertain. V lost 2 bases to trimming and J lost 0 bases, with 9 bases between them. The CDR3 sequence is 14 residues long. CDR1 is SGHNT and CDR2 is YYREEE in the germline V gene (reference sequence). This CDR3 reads CASSFGRNSYEQYF. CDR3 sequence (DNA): TGTGCCAGCAGCTTTGGGCGGAACTCCTACGAGCAGTACTTC.

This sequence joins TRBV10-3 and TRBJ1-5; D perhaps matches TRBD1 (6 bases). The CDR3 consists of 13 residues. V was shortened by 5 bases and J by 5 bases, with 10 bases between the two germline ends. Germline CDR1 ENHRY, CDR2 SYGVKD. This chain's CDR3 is CAISRQADQPQHF. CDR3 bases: TGTGCCATCAGTCGACAGGCCGATCAGCCCCAGCATTTT.

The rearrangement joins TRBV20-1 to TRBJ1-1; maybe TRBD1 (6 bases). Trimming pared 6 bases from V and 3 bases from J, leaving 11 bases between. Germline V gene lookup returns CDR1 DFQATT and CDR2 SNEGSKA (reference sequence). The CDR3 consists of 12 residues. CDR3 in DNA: TGCAGTGCCCAGGGGTTAGACACTGAAGCTTTCTTT. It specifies CSAQGLDTEAFF.